Listed below are T cell receptor beta chains from one sample, sequenced in a study of shared clonotypes between healthy human individuals. Produced via immunoSEQ multiplex PCR; TCRdb's table is partial and in-frame only. This sample has over 850,000 clones; around 78% occur once, and the top ten carry under 0.65%. The material sequenced was memory CD4+ T cells from PBMCs. Receptors originate from a man aged 18 to 29 in good health. Some clones in this sample may be carry-over from other donors' samples. CDR3s include the opening cysteine and the closing phenylalanine or tryptophan.

TRBV5-1 CASSLNGDRYTF
TRBV30 CAWSALGRGRTEAFF
TRBV28 CASRGAQRYREKLFF
TRBV19 CASSYRMGESEAFF
TRBV5-1 CASSLRDRGYSGANVLTF
TRBV2 CASKGYNYGYTF
TRBV6-1 CASSGQGATSF
TRBV5-1 CASSLVSGNLGELFF
TRBV13 CASSLGFLAGETYEQYF
TRBV7-8 CASSLVDEQFF
TRBV5-1 CASNTDSGANVLTF
TRBV27 CASSLSPDSTDTQYF
TRBV20-1 CSADGKAFF
TRBV5-1 CASSWGQETQYF
TRBV9 CASSLLSEGTARGNTIYF
TRBV10-3 CAIRGGGLAGVAGELFF
TRBV7-9 CASSLLRHNTEAFF
TRBV10-1 CASSEHLAGGTGGQYF
TRBV18 CASSARTGVGEAFF
TRBV5-1 CASSPPVGTYGYTF
TRBV7-2 CASSLLWGVYNEQFF
TRBV18 CASSPPSRENTEAFF
TRBV6-1 CASSESAGWYSNQPQHF
TRBV7-2 CASSSGYGGLDTQYF
TRBV2 CASRPQGTGYGYTF
TRBV7-2 CASSRFAGGATDTQYF
TRBV19 CASSRSGTGALF
TRBV19 CASSLGQGKDEQYF
TRBV11-2 CVSSFTTNTEAFF
TRBV5-1 CASSSRTQETQYF
TRBV18 CASSFTGEKLFF
TRBV28 CASSWAEREVGKQYF
TRBV4-3 CASSQDYGQNTIYF
TRBV18 CASSPRGSRETQYF
TRBV5-1 CASSLVTGGMGNGYTF
TRBV28 CASSFPGLGSYEQYF